Detailed here is one T cell receptor beta chain. The CDR3 runs 17 residues. Germline V lookup: CDR1 LNHNV, CDR2 YYDKDF (reference sequence). The junction had 6 bases not matched to a gene; V was cut back by 0 bases and J by 4 bases. The record originates from a study of blood T cell repertoires in COVID-19. Only in-frame clones appear in the TCRdb table, and some are missing; sequencing was by immunoSEQ multiplex PCR. The sample carries over 20,000 clones, about 90% recorded once. This chain uses TRBV15 with TRBJ1-2; 12 nucleotides align to TRBD1. The sequencing sample was made of peripheral blood. This sequence was found in a man aged 65 to 79 with acute or convalescent COVID-19. The CDR3 loop reads CATSRDPGTGGIYGYTF. The CDR3 DNA is TGTGCCACCAGCAGAGATCCGGGGACAGGGGGCATCTATGGCTACACCTTC. Full variable domain (outside the CDR3, taken from reference TRBV15 and TRBJ1-2): DAMVIQNPRYQVTQFGKPVTLSCSQTLNHNVMYWYQQKSSQAPKLLFHYYDKDFNNEADTPDNFQSRRPNTSFCFLDIRSPGLGDTAMYLCATSRDPGTGGIYGYTFGSGTRLTVV.